This T cell receptor beta chain was documented in a study of spatial heterogeneity in lung cancer. This clonotype was detected ten times or more. MiXCR, applied by TCRdb to the 5' RACE reads, yields one record per CDR3 protein. Here the sample spans some 20,000 distinct CDR3 sequences, 9.2% being singletons. From germline, CDR1 is SGHRS and CDR2 YFSETQ. Between the trimmed V and J ends, which lost 0 bases and 5 bases, there was a span of 14 bases. CDR3 length equals 15 residues. Time point: blood at routine non-recurrence follow-up after resection. Sequencing was performed on PBMCs, taken at follow-up. V is TRBV5-1 and J is TRBJ1-1, with unresolved D. The sequence came from a male donor with early-stage non-small cell lung cancer. The CDR3 coding sequence is TGCGCCAGCAGCTTGGAAGACACTGGGAAAACTGAAGCTTTCTTT. The encoded protein is CASSLEDTGKTEAFF. Together with reference TRBV5-1 and TRBJ1-1, the CDR3 gives the full variable domain: KAGVTQTPRYLIKTRGQQVTLSCSPISGHRSVSWYQQTPGQGLQFLFEYFSETQRNKGNFPGRFSGRQFSNSRSEMNVSTLELGDSALYLCASSLEDTGKTEAFFGQGTRLTVV.